A selection of T cell receptor beta chains follows, all from one sample in a study of CD8 T cells in ankylosing spondylitis. TCRdb called the 5' RACE reads again in MiXCR, with one record for every CDR3 protein. The sample holds some 840,000 distinct CDR3 sequences; 12% are singletons and the top ten take more than 0.5%. The sample comprised blood, either unsorted or a sorted T cell fraction (not recorded which). These receptors all stem from a male donor with ankylosing spondylitis. The CDR3 runs from the conserved cysteine through the conserved F or W. The D gene is left open where the match is weak. Part of the rows lack a size; the others show once, few, many or a class for expanded clones.

V gene	J gene	D gene	clone size	CDR3 protein	CDR3 DNA
TRBV29-1	TRBJ1-1	NA	NA	CSVYQVMNTEAFF	TGCAGCGTTTACCAGGTTATGAACACTGAAGCTTTCTTT
TRBV20-1	TRBJ1-5	NA	NA	CSASGGIQPRHF	TGCAGTGCTAGTGGGGGTATCCAGCCCCGGCATTTT
TRBV2	TRBJ2-4	TRBD2	NA	CASSHTGTSGIAKNIQYF	TGTGCCAGCAGCCATACCGGGACTAGCGGAATAGCCAAAAACATTCAGTACTTC
TRBV4-3	TRBJ1-2	NA	NA	CASSRLGANYGYTF	TGCGCCAGCAGCCGCTTGGGGGCTAACTATGGCTACACCTTC
TRBV4-3	TRBJ1-2	NA	NA	CASSQDYSSALNYGYTF	TGCGCCAGCAGCCAAGATTACTCTTCAGCCTTAAACTATGGCTACACCTTC
TRBV20-1	TRBJ1-2	NA	NA	CSVGGVTYGYTF	TGCAGTGTAGGTGGGGTGACCTATGGCTACACCTTC
TRBV5-6	TRBJ1-6	NA	NA	CATTRGLGDSPLHF	TGTGCCACCACAAGGGGTCTAGGGGATTCACCCCTCCACTTT
TRBV12-3/TRBV12-4	TRBJ1-5	TRBD1	few	CASREWTGDQPQHF	TGTGCCAGCAGGGAATGGACAGGGGATCAGCCCCAGCATTTT
TRBV20-1	TRBJ1-5	TRBD1	few	CSARVQGAQPQHF	TGCAGTGCTAGAGTCCAGGGGGCTCAGCCCCAGCATTTT
TRBV6-5	TRBJ1-3	NA	many	CASSYSTSGNTIYF	TGTGCCAGCAGTTACAGTACATCTGGAAACACCATATATTTT
TRBV29-1	TRBJ1-1	NA	many	CSVKDRGRGVMDTEAFF	TGCAGCGTCAAAGACCGGGGCAGGGGCGTAATGGACACTGAAGCTTTCTTT
TRBV7-2	TRBJ2-1	NA	few	CASSPFPYYNEQFF	TGTGCCAGCAGCCCATTTCCTTACTACAATGAGCAGTTCTTC
TRBV20-1	TRBJ2-7	NA	NA	CSARILAVTYEQYF	TGCAGTGCTAGAATTTTAGCGGTAACCTACGAGCAGTACTTC
TRBV2	TRBJ2-1	NA	few	CASQELGYNEQFF	TGTGCCAGCCAGGAGTTGGGGTACAATGAGCAGTTCTTC
TRBV4-3	TRBJ2-2	TRBD1	NA	CASSKFPGQGETGELFF	TGCGCCAGCAGCAAATTCCCGGGACAGGGGGAAACCGGGGAGCTGTTTTTT
TRBV20-1	TRBJ2-7	TRBD2	NA	CSARYSGGAYEQYF	TGCAGTGCTAGGTACAGCGGGGGGGCCTACGAGCAGTACTTC
TRBV29-1	TRBJ2-5	NA	NA	CSVAVQETQYF	TGCAGCGTTGCAGTCCAAGAGACCCAGTACTTC
TRBV7-2	TRBJ2-7	NA	many	CASSPAGQQTYEQYF	TGTGCCAGCAGCCCTGCGGGACAGCAAACCTACGAGCAGTACTTC
TRBV6-5	TRBJ1-5	NA	few	CASSYSSSLNQPQHF	TGTGCCAGCAGTTACTCGAGCTCCCTCAATCAGCCCCAGCATTTT
TRBV4-3	TRBJ1-2	NA	few	CASSRVSGVGYGYTF	TGCGCCAGCAGCCGAGTCTCCGGTGTGGGCTATGGCTACACCTTC
TRBV7-2	TRBJ1-6	NA	NA	CASSLWANSPLHF	TGTGCCAGCAGCTTATGGGCCAATTCACCCCTCCACTTT
TRBV21-1	TRBJ1-4	NA	NA	CASTGASNEKLFF	TGTGCCAGCACCGGGGCGTCTAATGAAAAACTGTTTTTT
TRBV6-5	TRBJ1-6	NA	NA	CASSYGMPNKSPLHF	TGTGCCAGCAGTTACGGGATGCCGAATAAGTCACCCCTCCACTTT
TRBV5-1	TRBJ1-2	NA	NA	CASSLEPGRGYTF	TGCGCCAGCAGCTTGGAGCCGGGGAGGGGCTACACCTTC
TRBV10-3	TRBJ2-7	TRBD2	NA	CAISESVSGGYEQYF	TGTGCCATCAGTGAGTCGGTTAGCGGGGGCTACGAGCAGTACTTC
TRBV20-1	TRBJ2-3	TRBD2	many	CSVPGLARDTQYF	TGCAGTGTTCCGGGACTAGCGCGAGATACGCAGTATTTT
TRBV5-1	TRBJ1-1	TRBD1	many	CASSLGVGTGDTEAFF	TGCGCCAGCAGCTTGGGGGTCGGGACAGGGGACACTGAAGCTTTCTTT
TRBV29-1	TRBJ2-1	TRBD2	few	CSVLGLAAYNEQFF	TGCAGCGTACTGGGACTAGCGGCATACAATGAGCAGTTCTTC
TRBV4-3	TRBJ1-1	NA	few	CASSQGAARQRDTEAFF	TGCGCCAGCAGCCAAGGCGCGGCCCGACAGAGGGACACTGAAGCTTTCTTT
TRBV11-1	TRBJ2-3	NA	NA	CASSYPGPQGDTQYF	TGTGCCAGCAGTTATCCGGGACCTCAGGGAGATACGCAGTATTTT
TRBV5-3	TRBJ1-2	NA	NA	CARSSGGYTF	TGTGCCAGAAGCAGTGGGGGCTACACCTTC
TRBV6-2/TRBV6-3	TRBJ2-5	NA	NA	CASSHAGTQYF	TGTGCCAGCAGCCACGCGGGGACCCAGTACTTC
TRBV29-1	TRBJ1-2	NA	few	CSVVVDYGYTF	TGCAGCGTTGTTGTCGACTATGGCTACACCTTC
TRBV12-3/TRBV12-4	TRBJ2-7	NA	few	CASSQTGPYEQYF	TGTGCCAGCAGTCAGACAGGCCCCTACGAGCAGTACTTC
TRBV5-6	TRBJ2-1	TRBD2	NA	CASSFPSGNSYNEQFF	TGTGCCAGCAGCTTCCCTAGCGGGAACTCCTACAATGAGCAGTTCTTC
TRBV7-2	TRBJ2-7	NA	few	CASSVGPGRDYEQYF	TGTGCCAGCAGCGTAGGGCCTGGCAGGGATTACGAGCAGTACTTC
TRBV4-3	TRBJ2-5	NA	few	CASSQERFETQYF	TGCGCCAGCAGCCAAGAGCGGTTTGAGACCCAGTACTTC
TRBV6-1	TRBJ1-1	NA	few	CASSRERMNTEAFF	TGTGCCAGCAGTCGGGAGAGGATGAACACTGAAGCTTTCTTT
TRBV4-3	TRBJ1-5	NA	few	CASSQDPQRSQPQHF	TGCGCCAGCAGCCAAGATCCCCAACGGAGTCAGCCCCAGCATTTT
TRBV7-2	TRBJ2-7	TRBD1	many	CASSWAGQGTNEQYF	TGTGCCAGCAGCTGGGCGGGACAGGGAACGAACGAGCAGTACTTC
TRBV7-2	TRBJ1-6	NA	few	CASSSRDAYNSPLHF	TGTGCCAGCAGCTCCCGGGACGCCTATAATTCACCCCTCCACTTT
TRBV28	TRBJ2-2	NA	once	CARGPGQTTGELFF	TGTGCCAGGGGCCCCGGACAGACCACCGGGGAGCTGTTTTTT
TRBV7-2	TRBJ2-5	NA	many	CASSLLHSRETQYF	TGTGCCAGCAGCTTATTACATAGCAGGGAGACCCAGTACTTC
TRBV4-2	TRBJ2-5	TRBD1	NA	CASSQEPSGQGQETQYF	TGTGCCAGCAGCCAAGAACCTTCCGGACAGGGACAAGAGACCCAGTACTTC
TRBV10-3	TRBJ2-5	TRBD1	many	CAITTTSGGLETQYF	TGTGCCATCACGACCACCTCAGGGGGCTTGGAGACCCAGTACTTC
TRBV7-2	TRBJ1-5	NA	few	CASSLSGGRGQPQHF	TGTGCCAGCAGCCTCAGCGGGGGGCGTGGTCAGCCCCAGCATTTT
TRBV20-1	TRBJ1-4	NA	many	CSATPPHNEKLFF	TGCAGTGCTACCCCCCCTCATAATGAAAAACTGTTTTTT
TRBV28	TRBJ2-7	NA	NA	CASSPGMFGVYEQYF	TGTGCCAGCAGTCCAGGGATGTTTGGTGTGTACGAGCAGTACTTC
TRBV20-1	TRBJ2-3	TRBD1	many	CSARDWGRGRTDTQYF	TGCAGTGCTAGAGATTGGGGCAGGGGGCGAACAGATACGCAGTATTTT